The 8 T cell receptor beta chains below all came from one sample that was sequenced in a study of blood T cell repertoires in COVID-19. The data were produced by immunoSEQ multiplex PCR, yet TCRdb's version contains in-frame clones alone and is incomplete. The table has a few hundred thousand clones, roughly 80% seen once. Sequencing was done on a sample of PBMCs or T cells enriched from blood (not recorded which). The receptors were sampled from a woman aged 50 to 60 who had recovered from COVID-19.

The CDR3 loop is CAAGGAPSYEQYF. CDR3 DNA sequence: TGTGCCGCCGGGGGTGCTCCATCCTACGAGCAGTACTTC. The chain uses TRBV19 and TRBJ2-7, with D tentatively TRBD2 (6 bases). Deletions cut 11 bases from V and 1 base from J, with 15 bases between. Per the germline V gene, CDR1 is LNHDA and CDR2 is SQIVND (reference sequence). This CDR3 is 13 amino acids long.

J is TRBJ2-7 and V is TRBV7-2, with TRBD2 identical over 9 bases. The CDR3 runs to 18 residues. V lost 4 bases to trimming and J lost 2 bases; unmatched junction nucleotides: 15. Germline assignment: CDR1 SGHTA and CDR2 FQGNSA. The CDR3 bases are TGTGCCAGCAGCTATCACCCCACCGGGACTAGCCGAACCTACGAGCAGTACTTC. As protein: CASSYHPTGTSRTYEQYF.

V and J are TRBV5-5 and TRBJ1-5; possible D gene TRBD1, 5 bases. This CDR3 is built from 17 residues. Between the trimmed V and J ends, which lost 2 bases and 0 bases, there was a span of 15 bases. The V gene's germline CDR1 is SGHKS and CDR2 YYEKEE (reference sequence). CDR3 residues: CASSLSAGHSSNQPQHF. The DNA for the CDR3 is TGTGCCAGCAGCTTATCGGCAGGACATTCTAGCAATCAGCCCCAGCATTTT.

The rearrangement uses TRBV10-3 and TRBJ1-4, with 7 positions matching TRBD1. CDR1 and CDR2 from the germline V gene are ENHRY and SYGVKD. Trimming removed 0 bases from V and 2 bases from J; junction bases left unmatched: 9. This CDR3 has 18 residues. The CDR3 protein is CAISESGDRSWTNEKLFF. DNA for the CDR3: TGTGCCATCAGTGAGTCGGGGGACAGAAGTTGGACTAATGAAAAACTGTTTTTT.

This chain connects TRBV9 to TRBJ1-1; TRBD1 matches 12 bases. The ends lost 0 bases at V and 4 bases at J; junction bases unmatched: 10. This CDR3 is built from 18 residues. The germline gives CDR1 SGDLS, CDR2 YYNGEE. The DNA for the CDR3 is TGTGCCAGCAGCGTAGAGGTGGGGACAGGGGGCTCGAGCACTGAAGCTTTCTTT. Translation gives CASSVEVGTGGSSTEAFF.

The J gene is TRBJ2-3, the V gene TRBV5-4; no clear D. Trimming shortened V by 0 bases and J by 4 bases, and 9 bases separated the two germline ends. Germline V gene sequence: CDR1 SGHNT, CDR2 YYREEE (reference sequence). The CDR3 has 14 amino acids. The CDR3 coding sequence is TGTGCCAGCAGCTTGGCCGGAGAACCAGATACGCAGTATTTT. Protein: CASSLAGEPDTQYF.

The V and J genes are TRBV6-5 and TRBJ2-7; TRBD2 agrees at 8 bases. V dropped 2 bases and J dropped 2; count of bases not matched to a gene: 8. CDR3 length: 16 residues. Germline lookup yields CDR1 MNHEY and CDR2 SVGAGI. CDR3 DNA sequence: TGTGCCAGCAGTTACGCGCAGCGGGGGCCAACCTACGAGCAGTACTTC. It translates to CASSYAQRGPTYEQYF.

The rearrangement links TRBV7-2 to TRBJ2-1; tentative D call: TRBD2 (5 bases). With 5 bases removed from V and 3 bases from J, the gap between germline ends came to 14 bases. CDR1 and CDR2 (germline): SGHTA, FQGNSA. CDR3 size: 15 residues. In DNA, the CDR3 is TGTGCCAGCAGCGCAGCGGCGGACCTCTACAATGAGCAGTTCTTC. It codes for CASSAAADLYNEQFF.